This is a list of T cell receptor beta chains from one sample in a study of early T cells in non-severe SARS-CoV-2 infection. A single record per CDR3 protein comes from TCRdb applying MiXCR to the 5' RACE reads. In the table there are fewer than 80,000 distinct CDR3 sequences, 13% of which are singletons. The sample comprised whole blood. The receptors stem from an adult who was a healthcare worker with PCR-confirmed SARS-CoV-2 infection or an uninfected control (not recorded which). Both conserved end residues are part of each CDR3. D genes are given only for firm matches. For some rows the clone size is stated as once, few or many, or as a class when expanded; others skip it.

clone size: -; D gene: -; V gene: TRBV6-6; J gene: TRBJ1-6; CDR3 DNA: TGTGCCAGCAGTTACTTAACTGGGGACACTTTTAATTCACCCCTCCACTTT; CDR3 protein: CASSYLTGDTFNSPLHF
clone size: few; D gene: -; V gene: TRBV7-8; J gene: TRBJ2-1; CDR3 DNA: TGTGCCAGCAGCTCCGTTCAGGGACGGGACAATGAGCAGTTCTTC; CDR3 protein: CASSSVQGRDNEQFF
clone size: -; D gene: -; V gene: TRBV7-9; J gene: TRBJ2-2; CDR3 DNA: TGTGCCAGCAGCTTTGTCGGGGAGCTGTTTTTT; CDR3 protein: CASSFVGELFF
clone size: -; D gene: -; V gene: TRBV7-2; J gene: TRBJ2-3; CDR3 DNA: TGTGCCAGCAAAAAGACTAGTTGGAGCACAGATACGCAGTATTTT; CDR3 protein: CASKKTSWSTDTQYF
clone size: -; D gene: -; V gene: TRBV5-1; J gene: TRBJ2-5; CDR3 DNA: TGCGCCAGCCGCGAAAGCCCTACCCAGTACTTC; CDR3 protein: CASRESPTQYF
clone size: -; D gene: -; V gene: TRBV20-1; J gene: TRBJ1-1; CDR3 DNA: TGCAGTGCTAGAGATCCCAGTTATTACACTGAAGCTTTCTTT; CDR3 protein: CSARDPSYYTEAFF
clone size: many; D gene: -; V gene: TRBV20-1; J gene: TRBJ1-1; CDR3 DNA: TGCAGTGCTAGAGATCCGGCGGGACCCCTTCACACTGAAGCTTTCTTT; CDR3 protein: CSARDPAGPLHTEAFF
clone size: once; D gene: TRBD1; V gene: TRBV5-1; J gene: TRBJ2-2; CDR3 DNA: TGCGCCAGCAGCTACGGACAGGGGATCGGGGAGCTGTTTTTT; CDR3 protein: CASSYGQGIGELFF
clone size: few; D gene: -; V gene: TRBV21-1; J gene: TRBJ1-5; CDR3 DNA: TGTGCCAGCACCACTCGGCAGGGAAGGGATCAGCCCCAGCATTTT; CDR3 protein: CASTTRQGRDQPQHF
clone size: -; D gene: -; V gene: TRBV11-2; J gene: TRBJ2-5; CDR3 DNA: TGTGCCAGCAGCTTAGAACGGGGTGCGGGGAGGCAAGAGACCCAGTACTTC; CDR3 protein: CASSLERGAGRQETQYF
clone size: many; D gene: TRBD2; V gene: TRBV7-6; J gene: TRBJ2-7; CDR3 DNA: TGTGCCAGCAGCGCCAGCGGGAGAGCTATCGAGCAGTACTTC; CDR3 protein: CASSASGRAIEQYF
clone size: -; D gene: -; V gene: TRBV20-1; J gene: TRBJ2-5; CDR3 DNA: TGCAGTGCTAGAGCAGGGGCCGGAGTCCAAGAGACCCAGTACTTC; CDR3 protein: CSARAGAGVQETQYF
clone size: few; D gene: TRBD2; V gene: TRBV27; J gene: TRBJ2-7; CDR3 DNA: TGTGCCAGCAGTTTAAGGCGGGGAGGGATCCACGAGCAGTACTTC; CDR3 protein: CASSLRRGGIHEQYF
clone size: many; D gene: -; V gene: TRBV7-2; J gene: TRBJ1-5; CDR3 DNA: TGTGCCAGCAGCTTAGGGCAGGGATGGAATCAGCCCCAGCATTTT; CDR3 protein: CASSLGQGWNQPQHF
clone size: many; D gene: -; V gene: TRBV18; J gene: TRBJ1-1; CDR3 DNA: TGTGCCAGCTCACCAGTGAACAGGGAGGACACTGAAGCTTTCTTT; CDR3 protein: CASSPVNREDTEAFF
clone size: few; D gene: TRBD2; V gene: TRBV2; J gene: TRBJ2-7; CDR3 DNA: TGTGCCAGCAGTTGGACTAGCGGTTCCTACGAGCAGTACTTC; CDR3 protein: CASSWTSGSYEQYF
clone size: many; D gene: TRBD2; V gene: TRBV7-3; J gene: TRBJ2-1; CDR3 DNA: TGTGCCAGCAGTAAAGCGGGAGGGGGCAATGAGCAGTTCTTC; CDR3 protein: CASSKAGGGNEQFF
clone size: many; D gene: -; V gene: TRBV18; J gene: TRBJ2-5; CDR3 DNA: TGTGCCAGCTCACCAAAACAGCTACAAGAGACCCAGTACTTC; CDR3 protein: CASSPKQLQETQYF
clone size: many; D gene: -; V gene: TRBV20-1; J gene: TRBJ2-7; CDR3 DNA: TGCAGTGCTAGAGATTACGACGAGCAGTACTTC; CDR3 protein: CSARDYDEQYF
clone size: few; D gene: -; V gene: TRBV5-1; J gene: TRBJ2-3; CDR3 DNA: TGCGCCAGCAGCAAGCGGTCCCCAGATACGCAGTATTTT; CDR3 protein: CASSKRSPDTQYF
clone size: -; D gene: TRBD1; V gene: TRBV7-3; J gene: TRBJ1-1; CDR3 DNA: TGTGCCAGCAGCGATACCGGGTCCTCAGGGGGCACTGAAGCTTTCTTT; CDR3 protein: CASSDTGSSGGTEAFF
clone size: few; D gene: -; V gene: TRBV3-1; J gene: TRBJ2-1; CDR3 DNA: TGTGCCAGCAGCCAAACCACAGTCTACAATGAGCAGTTCTTC; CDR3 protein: CASSQTTVYNEQFF
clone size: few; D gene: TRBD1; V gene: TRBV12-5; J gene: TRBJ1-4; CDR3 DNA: TGTGCTAGTGGTTTGATAGGGACAGGACGGGAAAAACTGTTTTTT; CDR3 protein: CASGLIGTGREKLFF
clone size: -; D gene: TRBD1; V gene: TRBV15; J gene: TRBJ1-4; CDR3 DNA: TGTGCCACCAGCAGAGCAGGGGGCAATGAAAAACTGTTTTTT; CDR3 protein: CATSRAGGNEKLFF
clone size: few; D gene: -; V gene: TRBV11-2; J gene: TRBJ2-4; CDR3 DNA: TGTGCCAGCAGCCTATCTCAGAGTAGTCAGTACTTC; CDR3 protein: CASSLSQSSQYF
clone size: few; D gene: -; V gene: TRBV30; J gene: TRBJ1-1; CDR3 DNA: TGTGCCTGGAAGGGGGAGGGAGAAGCTTTCTTT; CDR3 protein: CAWKGEGEAFF
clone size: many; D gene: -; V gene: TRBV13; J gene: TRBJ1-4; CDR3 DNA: TGTGCCAGCAGCCCTAGCCCCGGAGGGAAGCGACTGTTTTTT; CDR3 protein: CASSPSPGGKRLFF
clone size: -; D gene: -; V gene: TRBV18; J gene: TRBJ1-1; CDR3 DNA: TGTGCCAGCTCACCATGGCGGGTGAACACTGAAGCTTTCTTT; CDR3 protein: CASSPWRVNTEAFF
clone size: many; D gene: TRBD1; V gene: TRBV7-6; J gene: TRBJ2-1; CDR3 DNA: TGTGCCAGCAGCTTAGCTCAAGGACAGGGGTGGAATGAGCAGTTCTTC; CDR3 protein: CASSLAQGQGWNEQFF
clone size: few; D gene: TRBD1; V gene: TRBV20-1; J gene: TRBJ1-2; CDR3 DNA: TGCAGAGCCTGGGACAGGGGTATTGTTGGCTACACCTTC; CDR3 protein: CRAWDRGIVGYTF
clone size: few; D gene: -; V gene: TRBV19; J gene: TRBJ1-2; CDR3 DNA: TGTGCCAGTAGTATCAGGCCGCGCGGCTACACCTTC; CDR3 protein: CASSIRPRGYTF
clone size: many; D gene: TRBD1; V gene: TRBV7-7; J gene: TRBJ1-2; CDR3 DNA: TGTGCCAGCAGCGGACGACAGGGATGGAATGGCTACACCTTC; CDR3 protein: CASSGRQGWNGYTF
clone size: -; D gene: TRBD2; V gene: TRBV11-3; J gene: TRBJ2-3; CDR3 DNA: TGTGCCAGCAGCTTAGTTGCTAGCGGGAGAGGAATAGATACGAAGTATTTT; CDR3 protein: CASSLVASGRGIDTKYF
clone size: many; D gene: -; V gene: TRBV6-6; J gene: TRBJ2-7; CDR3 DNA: TGTGCCAGCAGCCACGTCTACGAGCAGTACTTC; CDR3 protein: CASSHVYEQYF
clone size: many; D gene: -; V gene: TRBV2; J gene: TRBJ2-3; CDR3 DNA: TGTGCCAGCAACTATTACGGATTAGATACGCAGTATTTT; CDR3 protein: CASNYYGLDTQYF
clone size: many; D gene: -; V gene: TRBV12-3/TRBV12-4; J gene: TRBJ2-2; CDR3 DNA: TGTGCCAGCAGTTCGGGGGCTCATAACACCGGGGAGCTGTTTTTT; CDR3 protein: CASSSGAHNTGELFF
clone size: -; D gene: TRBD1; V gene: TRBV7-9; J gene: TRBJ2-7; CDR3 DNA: TGTGCCAGCAGTCCACGTGGACAGGGGGCAGGGTACGAGCAGTACTTC; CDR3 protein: CASSPRGQGAGYEQYF
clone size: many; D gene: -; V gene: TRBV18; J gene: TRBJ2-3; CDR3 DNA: TGTGCCAGCTCACCCGGCGAGGCACTAGGGAAGTATTTT; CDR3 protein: CASSPGEALGKYF
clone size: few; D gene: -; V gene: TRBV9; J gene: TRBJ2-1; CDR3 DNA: TGTGCCAGCAGCGTAGACTACAATGAGCAGTTCTTC; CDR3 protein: CASSVDYNEQFF
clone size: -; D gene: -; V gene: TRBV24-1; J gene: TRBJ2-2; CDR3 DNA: TGTGCCACCGAGCCCGGGGAGCTGTTTTTT; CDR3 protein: CATEPGELFF
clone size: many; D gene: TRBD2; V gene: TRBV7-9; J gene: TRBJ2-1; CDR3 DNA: TGTGCCAGCAGCTTAGCTCTGGCGGGAGAAGTAGTGGAGCAGTTCTTC; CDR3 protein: CASSLALAGEVVEQFF
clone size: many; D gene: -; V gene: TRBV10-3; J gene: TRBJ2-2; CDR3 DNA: TGTGCCATCAGTGAAGGTGGCACCGGGGAGCTGTTTTTT; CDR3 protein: CAISEGGTGELFF
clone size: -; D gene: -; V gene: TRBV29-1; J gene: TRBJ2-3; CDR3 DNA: TGCAGCGTTGGGCGGCCCCACGGGGGTACAGATACGCAGTATTTT; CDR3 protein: CSVGRPHGGTDTQYF
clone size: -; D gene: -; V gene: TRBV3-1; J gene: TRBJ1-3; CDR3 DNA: TGTGCCAGCAGCCAAGAAAGCACCCGTACCACCATATATTTT; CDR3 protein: CASSQESTRTTIYF
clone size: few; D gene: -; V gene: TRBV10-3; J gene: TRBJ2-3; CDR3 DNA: TGTGCCATCGGGCCCCAGGGGAGCACAGATACGCAGTATTTT; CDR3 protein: CAIGPQGSTDTQYF
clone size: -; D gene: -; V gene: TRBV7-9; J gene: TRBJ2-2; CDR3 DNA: TGTGCCAGCAGCTTACAGAGAAGCGGCACCGGGGAGCTGTTTTTT; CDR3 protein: CASSLQRSGTGELFF